The present entry profiles one T cell receptor (beta chain) with its context. Measured with immunoSEQ multiplex PCR; TCRdb has only the in-frame clones, and not every one. In the table there are roughly 380,000 clones, 88% of which are singletons. This sample was included in a study of blood T cell repertoires in COVID-19. Whole-study context: Acute and convalescent COVID-19 specimens originated in the United States, Italy and Spain. Nucleic acid was either cDNA or gDNA, and it came from T cells, B-cell-depleted T cells, or PBMCs.

Germline trimming cut 4 bases from V and 9 bases from J; bases unmatched to any gene: 12. The CDR3 sequence is 15 residues long. Germline assignment: CDR1 SGHDT and CDR2 YYEEEE. Enrollees, roughly 18 to 95 years old, lived in 24 US areas. The V call is TRBV5-6, the J call TRBJ1-5; 8 bases agree with TRBD1. Material: PBMCs or T cells enriched from blood (not recorded which). The sequence was collected from a woman aged 30 to 39 who had been exposed to COVID-19. Here the CDR3 reads CASSARGTGRAPQHF. The CDR3 DNA reads TGTGCCAGCAGCGCTCGGGGGACAGGCAGGGCGCCCCAGCATTTT.